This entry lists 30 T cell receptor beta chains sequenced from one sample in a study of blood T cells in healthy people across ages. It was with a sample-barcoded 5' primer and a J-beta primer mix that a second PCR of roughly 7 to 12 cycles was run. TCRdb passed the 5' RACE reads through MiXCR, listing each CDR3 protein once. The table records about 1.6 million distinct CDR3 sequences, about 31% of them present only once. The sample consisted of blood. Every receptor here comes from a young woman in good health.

The CDR3 DNA sequence: TGTGCCAGCAGCACAACGAGGGGGGACAGGGACAATGGCTACACCTTC. Protein product: CASSTTRGDRDNGYTF. J is TRBJ1-2 and V is TRBV7-9, with 9 positions matching TRBD1. The germline V gene encodes CDR1 SEHNR and CDR2 FQNEAQ (reference sequence). CDR3 length: 16 residues. V shed 5 bases and J 6 bases; nucleotides not matched to a gene: 13.

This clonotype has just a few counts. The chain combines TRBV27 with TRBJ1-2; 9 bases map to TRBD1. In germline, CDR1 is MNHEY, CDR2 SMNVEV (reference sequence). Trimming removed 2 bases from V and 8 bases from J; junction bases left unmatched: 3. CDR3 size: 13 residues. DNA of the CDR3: TGTGCCAGCAGTTTAGGGACAGGGCAAGGCTACACCTTC. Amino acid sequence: CASSLGTGQGYTF.

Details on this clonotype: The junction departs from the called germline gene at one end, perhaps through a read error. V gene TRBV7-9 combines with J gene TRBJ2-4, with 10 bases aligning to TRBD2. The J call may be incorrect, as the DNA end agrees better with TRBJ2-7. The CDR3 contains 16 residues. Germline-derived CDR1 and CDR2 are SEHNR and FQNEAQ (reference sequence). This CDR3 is CAGSLGLAGGTYEQYF. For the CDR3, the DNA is TGTGCCGGCAGCCTGGGATTAGCGGGAGGTACCTACGAGCAGTACTTC.

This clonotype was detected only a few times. This CDR3 is CASGSGQADTQYF. The CDR3 DNA is TGCGCCAGCGGCTCGGGACAGGCAGATACGCAGTATTTT. This chain uses TRBV5-1 with TRBJ2-3; TRBD1 aligns across 8 bases. The CDR3 is made up of 13 amino acids. V shed 7 bases, J shed 4 bases, and the junction held 5 bases outside the gene matches. In germline, CDR1 is SGHRS, CDR2 YFSETQ.

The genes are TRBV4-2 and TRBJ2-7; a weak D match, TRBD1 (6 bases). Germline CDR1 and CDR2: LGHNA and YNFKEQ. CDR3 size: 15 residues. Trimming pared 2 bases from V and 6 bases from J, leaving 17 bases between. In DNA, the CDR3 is TGTGCCAGCAGCCAAAGGGGGTCGACTCCGGGCGAGCAGTACTTC. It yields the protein CASSQRGSTPGEQYF.

Written as DNA, the CDR3 is TGTGCCAGCAGCCCCGATCTAGCGAGATACAATGAGCAGTTCTTC. Its protein is CASSPDLARYNEQFF. This chain connects TRBV6-2 or TRBV6-3 to TRBJ2-1; D is perhaps TRBD2 (6 bases). Deletions cut 6 bases from V and 4 bases from J, with 16 bases between. CDR1 MNHEY and CDR2 SVGEGT come from the germline V gene. The CDR3 runs 15 residues.

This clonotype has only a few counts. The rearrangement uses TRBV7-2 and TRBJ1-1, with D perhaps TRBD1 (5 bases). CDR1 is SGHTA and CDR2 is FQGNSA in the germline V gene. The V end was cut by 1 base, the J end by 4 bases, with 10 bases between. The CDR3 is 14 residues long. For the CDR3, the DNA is TGTGCCAGCAGCTTAGTGGGGGGACCCACTGAAGCTTTCTTT. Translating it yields CASSLVGGPTEAFF.

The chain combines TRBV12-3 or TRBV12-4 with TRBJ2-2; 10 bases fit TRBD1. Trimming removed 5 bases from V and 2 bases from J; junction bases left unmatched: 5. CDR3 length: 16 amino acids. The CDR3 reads CASSLRTGGNTGELFF. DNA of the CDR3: TGTGCCAGCAGTCTTCGGACAGGGGGAAACACCGGGGAGCTGTTTTTT.

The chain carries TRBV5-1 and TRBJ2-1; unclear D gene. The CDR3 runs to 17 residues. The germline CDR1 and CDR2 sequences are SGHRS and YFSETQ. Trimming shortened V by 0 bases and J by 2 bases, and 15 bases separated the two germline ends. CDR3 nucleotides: TGCGCCAGCAGCTTGGATCGCCCAGTTCAACCCTACAATGAGCAGTTCTTC. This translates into CASSLDRPVQPYNEQFF. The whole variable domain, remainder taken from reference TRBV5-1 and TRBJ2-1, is KAGVTQTPRYLIKTRGQQVTLSCSPISGHRSVSWYQQTPGQGLQFLFEYFSETQRNKGNFPGRFSGRQFSNSRSEMNVSTLELGDSALYLCASSLDRPVQPYNEQFFGPGTRLTVL.

The CDR3 DNA reads as TGCGCCAGCTGTAACCTTAACACCTTACAAGAGACCCAGTACTTC. This sequence encodes CASCNLNTLQETQYF. The rearrangement joins TRBV5-1 to TRBJ2-5; D remains unclear. This CDR3 is built from 15 residues. V shed 7 bases and J shed 2 bases, with 18 bases lying between them. Germline assignment: CDR1 SGHRS and CDR2 YFSETQ.

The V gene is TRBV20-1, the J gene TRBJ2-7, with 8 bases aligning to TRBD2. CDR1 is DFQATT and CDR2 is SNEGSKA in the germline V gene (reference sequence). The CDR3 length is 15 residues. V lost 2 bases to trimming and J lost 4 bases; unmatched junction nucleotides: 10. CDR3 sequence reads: CSARQDGRAFYEQYF. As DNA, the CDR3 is TGCAGTGCTAGACAGGACGGGAGGGCCTTTTACGAGCAGTACTTC.

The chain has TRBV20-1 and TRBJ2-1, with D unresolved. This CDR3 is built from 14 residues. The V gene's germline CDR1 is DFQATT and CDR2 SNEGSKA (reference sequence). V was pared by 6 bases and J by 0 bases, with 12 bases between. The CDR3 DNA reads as TGCAGTGCCGTGGGCCCCAGCTCCTACAATGAGCAGTTCTTC. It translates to CSAVGPSSYNEQFF.

The CDR3 bases are TGTGCCTGGACTAGCGGCTCAGATACGCAGTATTTT. As protein: CAWTSGSDTQYF. V and J are TRBV30 and TRBJ2-3; 7 bases align to TRBD2. V shed 4 bases, J shed 4 bases, and the junction held 2 bases outside the gene matches. The CDR3 is 12 amino acids. The germline V gene encodes CDR1 GTSNPN and CDR2 SVGIG (reference sequence).

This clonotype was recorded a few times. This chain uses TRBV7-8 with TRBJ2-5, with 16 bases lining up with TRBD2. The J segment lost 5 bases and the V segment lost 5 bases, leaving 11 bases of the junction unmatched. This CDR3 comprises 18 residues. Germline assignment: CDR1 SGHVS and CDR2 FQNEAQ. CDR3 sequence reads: CASSPSGTSGRAGETQYF. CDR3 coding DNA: TGTGCCAGCAGCCCATCCGGGACTAGCGGGAGGGCCGGGGAGACCCAGTACTTC.

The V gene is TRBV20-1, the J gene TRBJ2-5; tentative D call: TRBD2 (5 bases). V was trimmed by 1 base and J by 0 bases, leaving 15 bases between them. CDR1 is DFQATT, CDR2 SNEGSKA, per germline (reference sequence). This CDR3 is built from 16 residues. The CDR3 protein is CSARAFASKYQETQYF. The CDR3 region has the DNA TGCAGTGCTAGAGCCTTCGCTAGCAAGTACCAAGAGACCCAGTACTTC.

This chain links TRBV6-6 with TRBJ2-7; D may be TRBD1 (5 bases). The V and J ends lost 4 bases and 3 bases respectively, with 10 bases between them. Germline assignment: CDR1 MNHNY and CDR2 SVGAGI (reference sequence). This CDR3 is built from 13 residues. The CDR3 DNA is TGTGCCAGCAGTTTTACAGGTTGCTACGAGCAGTACTTC. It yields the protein CASSFTGCYEQYF.

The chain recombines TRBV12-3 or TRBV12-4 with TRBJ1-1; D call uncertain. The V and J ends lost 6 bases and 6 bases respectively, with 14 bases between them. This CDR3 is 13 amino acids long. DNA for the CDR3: TGTGCCAGCAGCCTTAAAAGGGTCCCTGAAGCTTTCTTT. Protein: CASSLKRVPEAFF.

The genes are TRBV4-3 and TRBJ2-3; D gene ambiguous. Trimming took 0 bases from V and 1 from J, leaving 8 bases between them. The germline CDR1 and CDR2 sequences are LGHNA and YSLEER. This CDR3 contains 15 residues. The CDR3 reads CASSQDHTGTDTQYF. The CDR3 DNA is TGCGCCAGCAGCCAAGATCACACCGGCACAGATACGCAGTATTTT.

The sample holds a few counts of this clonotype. The CDR3 DNA reads as TGCGCCAGCAGCTTGGGGGACAGGGGGACGTCAGAGCAGTACTTC. Its translation is CASSLGDRGTSEQYF. V is TRBV5-1 and J is TRBJ2-7, with 11 bases lining up with TRBD1. Per the germline V gene, CDR1 is SGHRS and CDR2 is YFSETQ. The CDR3 totals 15 residues. Trimming took 0 bases from V and 7 from J; bases not matched to a gene: 6.

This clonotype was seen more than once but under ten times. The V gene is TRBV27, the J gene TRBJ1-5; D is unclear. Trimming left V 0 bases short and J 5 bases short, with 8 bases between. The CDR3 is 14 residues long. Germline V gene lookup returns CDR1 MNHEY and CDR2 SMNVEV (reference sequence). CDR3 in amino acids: CASSLSGLDQPQHF. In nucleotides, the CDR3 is TGTGCCAGCAGTTTATCAGGGCTTGATCAGCCCCAGCATTTT.

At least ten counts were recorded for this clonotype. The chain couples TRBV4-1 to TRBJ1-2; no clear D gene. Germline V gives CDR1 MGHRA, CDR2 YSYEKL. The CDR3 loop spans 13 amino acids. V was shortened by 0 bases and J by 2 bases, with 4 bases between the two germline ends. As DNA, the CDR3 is TGCGCCAGCAGCCAAGATCACAACTATGGCTACACCTTC. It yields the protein CASSQDHNYGYTF.

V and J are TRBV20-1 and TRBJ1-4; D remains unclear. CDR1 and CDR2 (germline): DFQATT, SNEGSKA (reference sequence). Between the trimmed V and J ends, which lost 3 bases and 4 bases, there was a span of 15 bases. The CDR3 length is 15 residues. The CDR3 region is CSARDQESHNEKLFF. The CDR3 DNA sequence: TGCAGTGCTAGGGATCAGGAGTCCCATAATGAAAAACTGTTTTTT.

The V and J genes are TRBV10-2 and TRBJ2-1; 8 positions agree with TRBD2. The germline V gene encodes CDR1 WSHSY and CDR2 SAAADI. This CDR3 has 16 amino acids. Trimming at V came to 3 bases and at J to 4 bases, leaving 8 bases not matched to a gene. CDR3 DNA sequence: TGCGCCAGCAGTGATTCCACTAGCGGCTTATACAATGAGCAGTTCTTC. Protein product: CASSDSTSGLYNEQFF.

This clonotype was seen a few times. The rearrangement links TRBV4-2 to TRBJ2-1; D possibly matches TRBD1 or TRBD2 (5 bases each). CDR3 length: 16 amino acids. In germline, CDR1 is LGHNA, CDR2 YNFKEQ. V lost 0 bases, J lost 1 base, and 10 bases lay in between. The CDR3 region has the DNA TGTGCCAGCAGCCAAGATGAGGGGACGTCCTACAATGAGCAGTTCTTC. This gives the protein CASSQDEGTSYNEQFF.

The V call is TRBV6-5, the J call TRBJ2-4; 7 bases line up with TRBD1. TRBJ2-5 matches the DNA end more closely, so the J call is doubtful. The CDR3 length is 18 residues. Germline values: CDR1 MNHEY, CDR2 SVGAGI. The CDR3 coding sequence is TGTGCCAGCAGTTCCTCCCCCTATGACAGGGTGAAAAGAGAGACCCAGTACTTC. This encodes CASSSSPYDRVKRETQYF.

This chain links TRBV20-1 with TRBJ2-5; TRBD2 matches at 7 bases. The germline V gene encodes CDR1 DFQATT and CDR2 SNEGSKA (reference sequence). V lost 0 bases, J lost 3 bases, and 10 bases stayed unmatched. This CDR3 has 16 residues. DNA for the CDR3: TGCAGTGCTAGAGATGGGGAGGGGACTGTCAAAGAGACCCAGTACTTC. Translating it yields CSARDGEGTVKETQYF.

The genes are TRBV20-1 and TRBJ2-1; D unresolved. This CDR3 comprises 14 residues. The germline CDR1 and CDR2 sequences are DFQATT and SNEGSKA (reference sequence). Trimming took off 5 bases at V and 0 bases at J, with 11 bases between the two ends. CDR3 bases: TGCAGTGCTGCGAGAAGAATCTCCTACAATGAGCAGTTCTTC. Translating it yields CSAARRISYNEQFF.

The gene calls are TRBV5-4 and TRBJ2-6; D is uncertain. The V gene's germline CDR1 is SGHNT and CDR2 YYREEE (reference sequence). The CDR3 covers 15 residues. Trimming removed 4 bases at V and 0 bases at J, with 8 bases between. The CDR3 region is CASSQSSSGANVLTF. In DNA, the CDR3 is TGTGCCAGCAGCCAGAGTAGCTCTGGGGCCAACGTCCTGACTTTC.

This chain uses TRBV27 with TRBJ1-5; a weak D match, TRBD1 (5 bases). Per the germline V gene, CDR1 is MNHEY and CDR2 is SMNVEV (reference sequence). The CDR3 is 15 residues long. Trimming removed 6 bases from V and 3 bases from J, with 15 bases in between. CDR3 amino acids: CASRLMGTNNQPQHF. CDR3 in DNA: TGTGCCAGCAGACTAATGGGGACGAACAATCAGCCCCAGCATTTT.

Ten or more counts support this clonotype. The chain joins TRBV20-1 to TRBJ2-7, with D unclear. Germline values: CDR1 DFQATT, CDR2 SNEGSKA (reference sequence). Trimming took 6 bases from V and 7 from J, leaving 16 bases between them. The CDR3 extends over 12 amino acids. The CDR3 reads CSARVGIGEQYF. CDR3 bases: TGCAGTGCAAGGGTGGGGATTGGTGAGCAGTACTTC.